These 20 T cell receptor beta chains were sequenced from one sample in a study of T cells in Graves' hyperthyroidism and ophthalmopathy. RNA transcripts served as the template for amplifying TCR beta CDR3 regions. During a first-round RT-PCR of the TCR CDR3, the HTBI primer set was used. TCRdb analysed the multiplex PCR reads with MiXCR anew, one entry per CDR3 protein. This table has 350,000 to 450,000 distinct CDR3 sequences, around an eighth appearing once. The sample was blood. These receptors originate from a man in his forties or fifties with Graves' ophthalmopathy.

This clonotype was counted ten times or more. The rearrangement uses TRBV27 and TRBJ2-3, with 11 bases aligning to TRBD2. This CDR3 spans 19 amino acids. The J segment lost 6 bases and the V segment lost 6 bases, leaving 20 bases of the junction unmatched. Germline loops: CDR1 MNHEY, CDR2 SMNVEV (reference sequence). CDR3 sequence: CASSPPGRVTTSGMDTQYF. For the CDR3, the DNA is TGTGCCAGCAGCCCTCCCGGGAGGGTAACGACTAGCGGGATGGATACGCAGTATTTT.

This clonotype has a handful of counts. A read error may be the cause here, since a much bigger clone is one base away. The chain links TRBV10-3 to TRBJ2-7; D is uncertain. Germline lookup yields CDR1 ENHRY and CDR2 SYGVKD. The CDR3 runs 14 residues. The chain's CDR3 is CAISESQVTYEQHF. The CDR3 coding sequence is TGTGCCATCAGTGAGTCTCAGGTTACCTACGAGCAGCACTTC.

J is TRBJ2-2 and V is TRBV27; D not certain. Trimming took 6 bases from V and 4 from J, leaving 12 bases between them. Germline CDR1 MNHEY, CDR2 SMNVEV (reference sequence). CDR3 length: 14 residues. CDR3 DNA sequence: TGTGCCAGCAGCATCCAATGGGGCACCGGGGAGCTGTTTTTT. Amino acid sequence: CASSIQWGTGELFF.

Ten or more counts support this clonotype. This sequence joins TRBV3-1 and TRBJ2-2; possibly TRBD1 for D (5 bases). This CDR3 is built from 16 residues. Germline loops: CDR1 LGHDT, CDR2 YNNKEL (reference sequence). V lost 2 bases to trimming and J lost 5 bases, with 15 bases between them. CDR3: CASSQRVRGWTGELFF. The CDR3 nucleotides are TGTGCCAGCAGCCAAAGAGTAAGGGGATGGACCGGGGAGCTGTTTTTT.

This clonotype was counted ten times or more. J is TRBJ1-5 and V is TRBV12-3 or TRBV12-4; TRBD1 might be the D (5 bases). This CDR3 comprises 14 residues. V was cut by 6 bases and J by 4 bases, with 13 bases left in between. The CDR3 here is CASSFWGGNQPQHF. The CDR3 DNA follows: TGTGCCAGCAGCTTCTGGGGCGGGAATCAGCCCCAGCATTTT.

This clonotype showed up just a few times. With a much larger clone just one base away, this may be a read error. The chain is built from TRBV3-1 and TRBJ1-1; D may be TRBD1 (5 bases). The CDR3 contains 16 residues. Trimming cost V 4 bases and J 0 bases, with 15 bases left between them. Germline CDR1 and CDR2: LGHDT and YNNKEL (reference sequence). CDR3 sequence: CASSRVRGPMNTEAFF. In DNA, the CDR3 is TGTGCCAGCAGCCGAGTAAGGGGACCTATGAACACTGAAGCTTTCTTT.

This clonotype turned up a few times. The chain couples TRBV20-1 to TRBJ2-3; D not certain. CDR1 and CDR2 (germline): DFQATT, SNEGSKA (reference sequence). This CDR3 has 13 amino acids. V was cut by 6 bases and J by 2 bases, with 12 bases left in between. The CDR3 DNA reads TGCAGTGCCCTACCCATGATCACAGATACGCAGTATTTT. Protein sequence: CSALPMITDTQYF.

This clonotype has at least ten counts. The gene calls are TRBV5-1 and TRBJ2-7; TRBD2 might be the D (5 bases). CDR1 is SGHRS and CDR2 is YFSETQ in the germline V gene. V lost 0 bases and J 5 bases, leaving 12 bases between the germline ends. The CDR3 totals 14 residues. CDR3 nucleotide sequence: TGCGCCAGCAGCTTGGGCGCGACCGGGAACGAGCAGTACTTC. Amino acids: CASSLGATGNEQYF.

This clonotype was seen a few times. V and J are TRBV4-1 and TRBJ1-5, with no clear D. Between the trimmed V and J ends, which lost 0 bases and 2 bases, there was a span of 14 bases. The CDR3 is 17 residues long. Germline CDR1 MGHRA, CDR2 YSYEKL. Written as DNA, the CDR3 is TGCGCCAGCAGCCAAGAATCGGCCGGGTTTGGCAATCAGCCCCAGCATTTT. Translating it yields CASSQESAGFGNQPQHF.

In this sample, this clonotype turned up many times. The chain joins TRBV15 to TRBJ2-1; D unresolved. V dropped 8 bases and J dropped 6 bases, with 20 bases sitting between them. The CDR3 has 15 residues. The germline gives CDR1 LNHNV, CDR2 YYDKDF (reference sequence). The CDR3 protein is CATQLNQQESNEQFF. DNA of the CDR3: TGTGCCACCCAATTAAATCAGCAGGAGAGCAATGAGCAGTTCTTC.

This chain joins TRBV6-1 and TRBJ1-2, with D maybe TRBD1 (5 bases). This CDR3 comprises 12 residues. Trimming pared 8 bases from V and 6 bases from J, leaving 13 bases between. CDR1 MNHNS and CDR2 SASEGT come from the germline V gene. This CDR3 is CASHEVGDGYTF. CDR3 DNA: TGTGCCAGCCACGAGGTGGGGGATGGCTACACCTTC.

At least ten counts were recorded for this clonotype. The V call is TRBV19, the J call TRBJ2-5, with a possible D match to TRBD2 (6 bases). CDR1 is LNHDA, CDR2 SQIVND, per germline (reference sequence). Trimming removed 6 bases from V and 3 bases from J, with 14 bases in between. This CDR3 spans 14 amino acids. The CDR3 here is CASSQTRFEETQYF. The CDR3 DNA sequence: TGTGCCAGTAGCCAGACTAGGTTCGAAGAGACCCAGTACTTC.

V usage is TRBV5-4 and J usage is TRBJ1-6; TRBD1 matches 7 bases. The CDR3 runs to 17 residues. V lost 5 bases, J lost 5 bases, and 13 bases stayed unmatched. The germline V gene has CDR1 SGHNT and CDR2 YYREEE (reference sequence). The CDR3 coding sequence is TGTGCCAGCAGACCGCTTAAGGGGGCTTCGGATAATTCACCCCTCCACTTT. The encoded protein is CASRPLKGASDNSPLHF. Full variable domain (missing parts from reference TRBV5-4 and TRBJ1-6): ETGVTQSPTHLIKTRGQQVTLRCSSQSGHNTVSWYQQALGQGPQFIFQYYREEENGRGNFPPRFSGLQFPNYSSELNVNALELDDSALYLCASRPLKGASDNSPLHFGNGTRLTVT.

This chain links TRBV3-1 with TRBJ2-3, with TRBD2 matching over 7 bases. V shed 1 base, J shed 5 bases, and the junction held 9 bases outside the gene matches. CDR1 and CDR2 from the germline V gene are LGHDT and YNNKEL (reference sequence). CDR3 length: 16 amino acids. The CDR3 DNA sequence: TGTGCCAGCAGCCAAGTCGCATCGGGAGGTGTAGATACGCAGTATTTT. Its protein product is CASSQVASGGVDTQYF.

This clonotype was counted ten times or more. The chain uses TRBV18 and TRBJ1-2; 7 positions match TRBD1. The V gene end was trimmed by 5 bases and the J gene end by 3 bases; junction bases not matched to a gene: 12. The germline V gene encodes CDR1 KGHSH and CDR2 LQKENI. This CDR3 region has 16 residues. In DNA form, the CDR3 reads TGTGCCAGCTCATCCTCCGGGACAGCTAGTGACTATGGCTACACCTTC. Encoded protein: CASSSSGTASDYGYTF. The entire variable domain, with the rest obtained from reference TRBV18 and TRBJ1-2, is as follows: NAGVMQNPRHLVRRRGQEARLRCSPMKGHSHVYWYRQLPEEGLKFMVYLQKENIIDESGMPKERFSAEFPKEGPSILRIQQVVRGDSAAYFCASSSSGTASDYGYTFGSGTRLTVV.

This clonotype was detected ten times or more. This chain connects TRBV5-1 to TRBJ1-5; the match to TRBD1 covers 7 bases. The V gene end was trimmed by 0 bases and the J gene end by 6 bases; junction bases not matched to a gene: 6. The germline V gene has CDR1 SGHRS and CDR2 YFSETQ. The CDR3 loop spans 15 amino acids. For the CDR3, the DNA is TGCGCCAGCAGCTTGGGACAGGGAGAGGGTCAGCCCCAGCATTTT. It is translated as CASSLGQGEGQPQHF. The full variable domain, rest sourced from reference TRBV5-1 and TRBJ1-5, is KAGVTQTPRYLIKTRGQQVTLSCSPISGHRSVSWYQQTPGQGLQFLFEYFSETQRNKGNFPGRFSGRQFSNSRSEMNVSTLELGDSALYLCASSLGQGEGQPQHFGDGTRLSIL.

CDR3 sequence (DNA): TGTGCCAGCAGCTTTCGCGGACAGGGGACCTACGAGCAGTACTTC. As protein: CASSFRGQGTYEQYF. This chain links TRBV7-6 with TRBJ2-7, with 9 bases identical to TRBD1. CDR1 is SGHVS, CDR2 FNYEAQ, per germline. Unmatched junction bases numbered 5, after V lost 3 bases and J lost 2 bases. The CDR3 sequence is 15 residues long.

The table lists this clonotype with many counts. The J gene is TRBJ2-7, the V gene TRBV5-5, with D uncertain. There are 13 residues in the CDR3. Trimming removed 4 bases at V and 5 bases at J, with 13 bases between. Germline V gene data show CDR1 as SGHKS and CDR2 as YYEKEE (reference sequence). CDR3 amino acids: CASSRPLKDEQYF. The CDR3 DNA reads as TGTGCCAGCAGCCGACCCCTGAAGGACGAGCAGTACTTC.

This clonotype has ten or more counts. This chain uses TRBV30 with TRBJ2-4, with D possibly TRBD2 on 6 matching bases. V was clipped by 3 bases and J by 6 bases, with 18 bases between them. The CDR3 length is 15 residues. Germline loops: CDR1 GTSNPN, CDR2 SVGIG (reference sequence). The CDR3 protein is CAWREGTARRNIQYF. CDR3 bases: TGTGCCTGGAGGGAAGGGACTGCGAGGAGAAACATTCAGTACTTC.

This clonotype came up many times. This chain joins TRBV30 and TRBJ2-7; 12 bases fit TRBD2. V lost 0 bases, J lost 6 bases, and 3 bases stayed unmatched. Germline lookup yields CDR1 GTSNPN and CDR2 SVGIG (reference sequence). This CDR3 has 14 residues. The CDR3, as DNA: TGTGCCTGGAGTGTACTAGCGGGAGGTCGCGAGCAGTACTTC. Translated: CAWSVLAGGREQYF.